Detailed here is one T cell receptor beta chain. Its specificity is not known. Germline CDR1 reads MGHDK; CDR2 reads SYGVNS. V gave up 4 bases and J gave up 2 bases, with 9 bases separating them. This CDR3 region has 13 residues. The treatment: some 19 received Ad26.COV2.S at low or high dose, single or two shots; roughly five received placebo; per-sample allocation not given. Samples came from day 63 after the first vaccine or placebo injection. Aged 18-55 years, donor was enrolled in Boston in the early 2020s. Sequencing used immunoSEQ multiplex PCR; TCRdb keeps in-frame clones, though not all of them. This sample yields more than 300,000 clones, of which less than 90% are seen a single time; roughly 6% belongs to the top ten. This sample was included in a study of Ad26.COV2.S vaccination and SARS-CoV-2 variants. General study results and limits: Post-vaccination spike-specific CD8+ and CD4+ T cell responses reportedly had substantial breadth. Higher spike-specific TCR breadth was found in vaccine recipients than in placebo recipients. Quantification of TCR breadth and depth may have yielded underestimates of total T cell responses.

The sequencing used peripheral blood, collected in a trial of Ad26.COV2.S vaccine versus placebo. This clonotype was sampled from a person between 18 and 65 years old who received the Ad26.COV2.S COVID-19 vaccine or a placebo. This chain joins TRBV25-1 and TRBJ2-7; D possibly corresponds to TRBD1 (5 bases). CDR3 coding DNA: TGTGCCAGCAGTGTCGGACACCCCTACGAGCAGTACTTC. Translated: CASSVGHPYEQYF.